This T cell receptor beta chain originates from a study of PD-1 blockade in classical Hodgkin lymphoma. From germline, CDR1 is LNHDA and CDR2 SQIVND (reference sequence). This CDR3 contains 16 residues. V lost 4 bases and J 1 base, leaving 17 bases between the germline ends. Time point specified: cycle 4 day 1 (C4D1), after 6 weeks of nivolumab. Relapses following autologous stem cell transplantation were seen in all patients, with brentuximab vedotin exposure varying. Sequencing used immunoSEQ multiplex PCR; TCRdb keeps in-frame clones, though not all of them. The data hold 50,000 to 65,000 clones, with around 90% observed a single time.

The rearrangement links TRBV19 to TRBJ2-7; weak D call: TRBD2 (6 bases). The TCR was taken from a human donor with classical Hodgkin lymphoma. The sample consisted of peripheral blood mononuclear cells (PBMCs), taken before the fourth cycle of nivolumab. The CDR3 spells CASSKGGSLPSYEQYF. In nucleotides, the CDR3 is TGTGCCAGTAGTAAAGGAGGGAGCCTGCCATCCTACGAGCAGTACTTC.